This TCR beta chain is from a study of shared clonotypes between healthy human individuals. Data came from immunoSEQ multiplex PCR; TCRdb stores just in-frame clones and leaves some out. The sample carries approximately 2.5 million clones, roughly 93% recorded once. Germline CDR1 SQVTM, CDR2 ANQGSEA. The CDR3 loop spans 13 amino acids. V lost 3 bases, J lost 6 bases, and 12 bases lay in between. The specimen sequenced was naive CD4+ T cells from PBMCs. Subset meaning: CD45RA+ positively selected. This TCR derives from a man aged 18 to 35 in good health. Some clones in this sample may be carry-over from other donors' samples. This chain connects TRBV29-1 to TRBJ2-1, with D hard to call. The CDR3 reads CSVDGSLINEQFF. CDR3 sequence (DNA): TGCAGCGTTGACGGCAGCTTAATCAATGAGCAGTTCTTC.